The subject of this entry is one T cell receptor beta chain. Its antigen is currently unknown. Specified treatment: roughly ten-day PBMC culture with coronavirus spike peptide pools or control peptides (ViraFEST assay). The Oncomine TCR Beta short-read assay sequenced DNA from cultured CD4+ T cells. TCRdb independently ran MiXCR on the PCR reads; one entry per CDR3 protein. Counted here are about 12,000 distinct CDR3 sequences, over 50% occurring once; the ten biggest clones make up approximately 16%. Trimming left V 1 base short and J 7 bases short, with 14 bases between. CDR1 and CDR2 from the germline V gene are DFQATT and SNEGSKA (reference sequence). The CDR3 runs 13 residues. The data were obtained in a study of vaccination and CD4 T cells after COVID-19.

This chain joins TRBV20-1 and TRBJ2-7; no clear D. The specimen sequenced was CD4+ T cells from blood, cultured in vitro. The receptor was derived from a human donor who had recovered from COVID-19. The CDR3 DNA reads as TGCAGTGCTAGAGCGGAACTAAGGGATGAGCAGTACTTC. The encoded protein is CSARAELRDEQYF.